A single sample is the source of the 5 T cell receptor beta chains below, sequenced in a study of blood T cell repertoires in COVID-19. Sequencing used immunoSEQ multiplex PCR; TCRdb keeps in-frame clones, though not all of them. This table has some 150,000 clones, roughly 89% appearing once. Sequencing input: peripheral blood. All receptors come from a woman aged 45-60 years with acute or convalescent COVID-19.

V and J are TRBV29-1 and TRBJ1-2, with 10 bases lining up with TRBD1. The germline CDR1 and CDR2 sequences are SQVTM and ANQGSEA. Trimming at V came to 0 bases and at J to 8 bases, leaving 6 bases not matched to a gene. This CDR3 is 14 amino acids long. CDR3: CSVEDQDRGNGYTF. For the CDR3, the DNA is TGCAGCGTTGAAGATCAGGACAGGGGGAACGGCTACACCTTC.

V usage is TRBV7-6 and J usage is TRBJ1-2, with D uncertain. Germline V gene data show CDR1 as SGHVS and CDR2 as FNYEAQ. V was shortened by 3 bases and J by 8 bases, with 16 bases between the two germline ends. The CDR3 is made up of 14 amino acids. The CDR3 region is CASSFNRNSGGYTF. CDR3 sequence (DNA): TGTGCCAGCAGCTTCAATAGGAATTCGGGGGGCTACACCTTC.

The J gene is TRBJ2-5, the V gene TRBV6-5; D may be TRBD1 (6 bases). Germline values: CDR1 MNHEY, CDR2 SVGAGI. V shed 4 bases and J shed 4 bases, with 16 bases lying between them. CDR3 length: 15 residues. CDR3 protein: CASSSQGNRGETQYF. As DNA, the CDR3 is TGTGCCAGCAGTTCCCAGGGGAATCGGGGAGAGACCCAGTACTTC.

In DNA, the CDR3 is TGTGCCAGCTCACCCGGACAGCTCCAAACTAATGAAAAACTGTTTTTT. It translates to CASSPGQLQTNEKLFF. This chain connects TRBV18 to TRBJ1-4, with TRBD1 as a possible D gene (6 bases). Trimming stripped 3 bases from V and 1 base from J, with 12 bases between. Germline CDR1 KGHSH, CDR2 LQKENI. The CDR3 contains 16 residues. Looking up the rest from reference TRBV18 and TRBJ1-4 gives the full variable domain: NAGVMQNPRHLVRRRGQEARLRCSPMKGHSHVYWYRQLPEEGLKFMVYLQKENIIDESGMPKERFSAEFPKEGPSILRIQQVVRGDSAAYFCASSPGQLQTNEKLFFGSGTQLSVL.

V usage is TRBV30 and J usage is TRBJ1-5; 7 bases match TRBD1. Germline CDR1 GTSNPN, CDR2 SVGIG (reference sequence). CDR3 size: 16 residues. The V segment lost 3 bases and the J segment 3 bases; nucleotides outside the gene matches: 11. DNA of the CDR3: TGTGCCTGGAGACCCTCCGGGACAGCATACAATCAGCCCCAGCATTTT. This codes for CAWRPSGTAYNQPQHF. The full variable domain, its missing parts supplied by reference TRBV30 and TRBJ1-5, is SQTIHQWPATLVQPVGSPLSLECTVEGTSNPNLYWYRQAAGRGLQLLFYSVGIGQISSEVPQNLSASRPQDRQFILSSKKLLLSDSGFYLCAWRPSGTAYNQPQHFGDGTRLSIL.